This T cell receptor (beta chain) was sequenced for a study of T cell responses to AZD1222 COVID-19 vaccine. The repertoire was sequenced with immunoSEQ multiplex PCR; TCRdb's copy has only in-frame clones and lacks some. Of around 100,000 clones in the sample, 88% are singletons; the top ten hold 1.8%. CDR1 and CDR2 (germline): MGHRA, YSYEKL. The CDR3 contains 18 residues. Germline trimming cut 1 base from V and 2 bases from J; bases unmatched to any gene: 14. A remark on this clone: Its antigen is not known.

Points from the study as a whole: Just six or seven AZD1222 recipients tested seropositive at baseline.

The sequence derives from an adult in good health. The input for sequencing was peripheral blood, taken on day 0 of AZD1222 vaccination. The rearrangement joins TRBV4-1 to TRBJ2-7; 7 bases line up with TRBD2. Here the CDR3 reads CASSQVGISGTSTYEQYF. CDR3 nucleotide sequence: TGCGCCAGCAGCCAAGTGGGCATAAGCGGGACGAGTACCTACGAGCAGTACTTC.